These T cell receptor beta chains were read from a single sample in a study of blood T cell repertoires in COVID-19. Clones were read by immunoSEQ multiplex PCR, and TCRdb kept only the in-frame ones, dropping some. The sample lists about 220,000 clones, over 75% occurring once. The sequenced sample consisted of peripheral blood. The receptors come from a woman in her 70s with COVID-19, enrolled during active disease. Each CDR3 is given with its conserved first and last residue.

15 TRBJ2-7 TRBV4-3 CASSQATTSGYEQYF
16 TRBJ2-7 TRBV5-4 CASSLESSGRGYEQYF
15 TRBJ2-1 TRBV19 CASSIEGSHYNEQFF
14 TRBJ2-2 TRBV11-2 CASSNNPGTGELFF
15 TRBJ2-1 TRBV11-2 CASSSSGAQNNEQFF
15 TRBJ1-6 TRBV7-8 CASSGAGRGVSPLHF
17 TRBJ2-4 TRBV19 CASSIVDTSFAKNIQYF
15 TRBJ1-2 TRBV7-3 CASSLTSGTEYGYTF
14 TRBJ1-1 TRBV4-3 CASSQDVTYTEAFF
16 TRBJ2-3 TRBV15 CATSTESPGSTDTQYF
12 TRBJ1-5 TRBV29-1 CSAGSTNQPQHF
15 TRBJ1-1 TRBV12-1 CASSSKLDRVTEAFF
13 TRBJ1-2 TRBV6-5 CASSAVPNYGYTF
18 TRBJ2-3 TRBV27 CASSSSRRSGELRDTQYF
16 TRBJ2-5 TRBV5-8 CASSFRGQGGQETQYF
14 TRBJ2-1 TRBV30 CAWSDLAAYNEQFF
14 TRBJ2-1 TRBV30 CAWSAGLTYNEQFF
14 TRBJ1-5 TRBV12-5 CASGLGGVNQPQHF
16 TRBJ1-5 TRBV19 CASSILGGGGNQPQHF
19 TRBJ2-1 TRBV1 CTSSQPPLLAGTIPNEQFF
13 TRBJ1-4 TRBV21-1 CANTGQSYEKLFF
15 TRBJ2-1 TRBV6-4 CASSDSSGSYNEQFF
12 TRBJ1-1 TRBV19 CASKRQNTEAFF
14 TRBJ2-1 TRBV10-3 CAISEDRGNNEQFF
13 TRBJ2-7 TRBV2 CASRTGTVYEQYF
16 TRBJ2-1 TRBV9 CASSVVASGSYNEQFF
14 TRBJ2-3 TRBV6-5 CASSSVGRADTQYF
15 TRBJ1-1 TRBV5-1 CASSGLQGGNTEAFF
11 TRBJ1-1 TRBV2 CASRDSRLTFF
14 TRBJ1-6 TRBV27 CASSRQENNSPLHF
13 TRBJ1-1 TRBV12-3/TRBV12-4 CASSFQGNTEAFF
16 TRBJ2-7 TRBV7-2 CASSQNGLAGGVRQYF
14 TRBJ2-4 TRBV19 CASSMGGRKNIQYF
15 TRBJ2-2 TRBV6-4 CASKAATDGTGELFF
12 TRBJ1-1 TRBV18 CASSPQITEAFF
11 TRBJ2-7 TRBV7-2 CASSAAYEQYF
13 TRBJ1-4 TRBV12-3/TRBV12-4 CASSLKNGGKLFF
15 TRBJ2-2 TRBV7-2 CASSPGGAFGGELFF